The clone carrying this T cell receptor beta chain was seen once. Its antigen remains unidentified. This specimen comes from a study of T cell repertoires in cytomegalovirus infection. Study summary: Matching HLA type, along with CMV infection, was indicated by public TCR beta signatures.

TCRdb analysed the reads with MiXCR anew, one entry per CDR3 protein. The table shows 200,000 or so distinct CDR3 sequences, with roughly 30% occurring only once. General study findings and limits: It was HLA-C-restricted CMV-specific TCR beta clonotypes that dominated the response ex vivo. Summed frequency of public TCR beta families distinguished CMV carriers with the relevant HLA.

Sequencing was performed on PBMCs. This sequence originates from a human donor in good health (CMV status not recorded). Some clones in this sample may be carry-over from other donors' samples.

The CDR3 loop is CASSYGTGGVNTEAFF. In DNA form, the CDR3 reads TGTGCCAGCAGCTATGGGACAGGGGGCGTGAACACTGAAGCTTTCTTT. The chain joins TRBV7-6 to TRBJ1-1, with TRBD1 matching 12 bases. Per germline, CDR1 SGHVS and CDR2 FNYEAQ. V shed 4 bases and J 0 bases; nucleotides not matched to a gene: 3. CDR3 length equals 16 residues.